Following are 17 T cell receptor beta chains from one sample sequenced in a study of Graves' ophthalmopathy and Graves' hyperthyroidism. RNA transcripts were the source from which TCR beta CDR3 regions were amplified. Second-round multiplex PCR came after first-round RT-PCR with HTBI primers. TCRdb re-analysed the multiplex PCR reads in MiXCR, keeping a single row per CDR3 protein. Of about 740,000 distinct CDR3 sequences in the sample, 35% to 50% are singletons; the top ten hold about 40%. Sequencing used peripheral blood. These receptor sequences come from an adult man with Graves' ophthalmopathy.

About this clonotype itself: This may arise from a read error, as a much more abundant clone is one base away. V gene TRBV6-2 or TRBV6-3 combines with J gene TRBJ1-1, with a tentative D call TRBD1 (5 bases). V lost 0 bases and J lost 3, with 11 bases in between. Germline CDR1 MNHEY, CDR2 SVGEGT. The CDR3 runs to 15 residues. The CDR3 spells CASSYSGRADTEAFF. Written as DNA, the CDR3 is TGTGCCAGCAGTTACTCTGGCAGGGCGGACACTGAAGCTTTCTTT.

The genes are TRBV20-1 and TRBJ1-6, with D possibly TRBD1 on 5 matching bases. This CDR3 has 18 amino acids. In germline, CDR1 is DFQATT, CDR2 SNEGSKA (reference sequence). Trimming shortened V by 2 bases and J by 0 bases, and 17 bases separated the two germline ends. The CDR3 nucleotides read TGCAGTGCTAGACAGGGTAGTGATTTGAGCTCCTATAATTCACCCCTCCACTTT. It specifies CSARQGSDLSSYNSPLHF.

This clonotype occurred many times. The genes are TRBV9 and TRBJ1-4; 7 bases agree with TRBD1. CDR3 length equals 15 residues. Losses at the gene ends were 3 bases for V and 1 base for J; bases not matched to a gene: 3. The germline V gene has CDR1 SGDLS and CDR2 YYNGEE. The DNA for the CDR3 is TGTGCCAGCAGCGCCCGACAGGGAACTAATGAAAAACTGTTTTTT. Its protein is CASSARQGTNEKLFF. The full variable domain, with the rest looked up from reference TRBV9 and TRBJ1-4, is DSGVTQTPKHLITATGQRVTLRCSPRSGDLSVYWYQQSLDQGLQFLIQYYNGEERAKGNILERFSAQQFPDLHSELNLSSLELGDSALYFCASSARQGTNEKLFFGSGTQLSVL.

J is TRBJ2-2 and V is TRBV6-5; D might be TRBD2 (5 bases). The CDR3 length is 11 residues. CDR1 and CDR2 (germline): MNHEY, SVGAGI. V gave up 9 bases and J gave up 8 bases, with 10 bases separating them. The CDR3 region is CASLARGELFF. As DNA, the CDR3 is TGTGCCAGTCTAGCACGGGGGGAGCTGTTTTTT.

In regard to this clonotype: Since a much larger clone is just one base distant, this may be a read error. The chain carries TRBV12-3 or TRBV12-4 and TRBJ2-5, with unresolved D. CDR3 length equals 11 residues. V lost 3 bases, J lost 9 bases, and 8 bases lay in between. In DNA, the CDR3 is TGTGCCAGCAGTTTCGGAAAGGCCCAGTACTTC. Its protein is CASSFGKAQYF.

A few counts support this clonotype. V is TRBV13 and J is TRBJ2-7, with 7 bases matching TRBD1. Germline V gene lookup returns CDR1 PRHDT and CDR2 FYEKMQ (reference sequence). The V segment lost 5 bases and the J segment 3 bases; nucleotides outside the gene matches: 7. This CDR3 has 14 residues. The CDR3, as DNA: TGTGCCAGCAGCAAGACAGGGTACATCTACGAGCAGTACTTC. Translating gives CASSKTGYIYEQYF.

This clonotype was counted a few times. A junction end diverges from the germline sequence, so it may reflect a read error. The chain couples TRBV19 to TRBJ1-5, with 8 bases matching TRBD1. The CDR3 covers 15 residues. Germline CDR1 LNHDA, CDR2 SQIVND (reference sequence). For the CDR3, the DNA is TGTGCCAGCAGTACACAACAGGGGGACAATCAGCCCCAGCATTTT. Protein sequence: CASSTQQGDNQPQHF.

There are a few counts of this clonotype. The genes are TRBV7-9 and TRBJ2-2; D is unclear. Trimming took off 6 bases at V and 6 bases at J, with 14 bases between the two ends. This CDR3 has 14 amino acids. CDR1 and CDR2 from the germline V gene are SEHNR and FQNEAQ (reference sequence). CDR3 nucleotide sequence: TGTGCCAGCAGTTACCAAAGGGTCTCCGGGGAGCTGTTTTTT. Translated: CASSYQRVSGELFF.

This clonotype has a count of ten or more. This chain uses TRBV7-9 with TRBJ2-5, with 11 bases identical to TRBD2. From germline, CDR1 is SEHNR and CDR2 FQNEAQ (reference sequence). The CDR3 runs to 16 residues. After removal of 1 base from V and 5 bases from J, the junction contained 6 bases not matched to a gene. The chain's CDR3 is CASSLGASGRQETQYF. The CDR3 DNA sequence: TGTGCCAGCAGCTTAGGGGCTAGCGGGAGGCAGGAGACCCAGTACTTC.

In this sample, this clonotype turned up a few times. V is TRBV9 and J is TRBJ1-1; TRBD1 aligns across 8 bases. V gave up 4 bases and J gave up 4 bases; unmatched junction bases: 15. CDR3 length: 17 amino acids. From germline, CDR1 is SGDLS and CDR2 YYNGEE. CDR3 loop: CASSPFLTGGRGTEAFF. In DNA form, the CDR3 reads TGTGCCAGCAGCCCCTTCTTAACAGGGGGACGCGGCACTGAAGCTTTCTTT.

The chain has TRBV20-1 and TRBJ1-5, with D maybe TRBD1 (5 bases). This CDR3 is 12 amino acids long. The V gene's germline CDR1 is DFQATT and CDR2 SNEGSKA (reference sequence). The CDR3 nucleotides are TGCAGGATCCGGGACTGCAATCAGCCCCAGCATTTT. Translated, it gives CRIRDCNQPQHF.

The chain recombines TRBV7-6 with TRBJ1-1; 9 bases line up with TRBD1. This CDR3 is 16 amino acids long. Losses at the gene ends were 4 bases for V and 0 bases for J; bases not matched to a gene: 6. CDR1 SGHVS and CDR2 FNYEAQ come from the germline V gene. The DNA for the CDR3 is TGTGCCAGCAGCTCCGGGACAGGGATAATGAACACTGAAGCTTTCTTT. Its protein product is CASSSGTGIMNTEAFF.

The rearrangement joins TRBV7-2 to TRBJ2-5; 9 nucleotides match TRBD1. With V trimmed by 6 bases and J by 5 bases, 7 bases remained unmatched. The germline V gene encodes CDR1 SGHTA and CDR2 FQGNSA. This CDR3 comprises 14 residues. The DNA for the CDR3 is TGTGCCAGCAGTCCGGACAGGGGTTCGGAGACCCAGTACTTC. Amino acids: CASSPDRGSETQYF.

The CDR3 protein is CAASRGGPTSSYNSPLHF. CDR3 in DNA: TGTGCCGCCTCCAGAGGTGGTCCGACGAGCTCCTATAATTCACCCCTCCACTTT. The chain links TRBV10-3 to TRBJ1-6; D is unresolved. The CDR3 contains 18 residues. Trimming cost V 11 bases and J 0 bases, with 23 bases left between them. Germline V gene data show CDR1 as ENHRY and CDR2 as SYGVKD.

This clonotype was seen ten or more times. The chain combines TRBV10-1 with TRBJ2-5; 8 nucleotides line up with TRBD1. The V gene end was trimmed by 4 bases and the J gene end by 2 bases; junction bases not matched to a gene: 9. This CDR3 comprises 16 residues. CDR1 WNHNN and CDR2 SYGVQD come from the germline V gene (reference sequence). In DNA, the CDR3 is TGCGCCAGCAGTGGAGGTCGGACAGGGATACAAGAGACCCAGTACTTC. Translation gives CASSGGRTGIQETQYF.

The chain joins TRBV15 to TRBJ2-5; weak D call: TRBD1 (5 bases). Trimming stripped 5 bases from V and 5 bases from J, with 18 bases between. Per the germline V gene, CDR1 is LNHNV and CDR2 is YYDKDF (reference sequence). CDR3 length: 15 amino acids. The CDR3 protein is CATSVTPWSGETQYF. CDR3 in DNA: TGTGCCACCAGCGTGACGCCGTGGTCAGGGGAGACCCAGTACTTC.

This sequence joins TRBV7-2 and TRBJ1-6; unclear D gene. The V gene lost 1 base and the J gene lost 15 bases, with 1 base spanning the gap. CDR3 length equals 9 residues. The germline V gene has CDR1 SGHTA and CDR2 FQGNSA. CDR3 sequence: CASSLVLHF. The CDR3 nucleotides are TGTGCCAGCAGCTTAGTCCTCCACTTT.